This TCR beta chain originates from a study of PD-1 blockade in mismatch repair-deficient tumors. Study-level information: Patients had about 13 mismatch repair-deficient cancer types and were previously treated and progressing.

The study's findings and limits: Tumor-resident clones, often undetectable pretreatment in blood, expanded then contracted after pembrolizumab.

PCR or immunohistochemistry showed mismatch repair deficiency in every enrolled patient. TCR sequencing covered a few patients who responded to pembrolizumab. Libraries were prepared by immunoSEQ multiplex PCR; TCRdb keeps only in-frame clonotypes and omits some of them. The sample lists fewer than 100,000 clones; approximately 84% were seen once. Germline V gene lookup returns CDR1 SEHNR and CDR2 FQNEAQ (reference sequence). The CDR3 runs 15 residues. V lost 5 bases and J lost 2; bases outside the gene matches: 4. As to this clone: No antigen is known for it. The same CDR3 can be traced to other DNA sequences in this sample.

This clonotype was sampled from an adult with mismatch repair-deficient cancer. The chain recombines TRBV7-9 with TRBJ2-5; 11 bases map to TRBD2. The material was peripheral blood, obtained 12 weeks after starting pembrolizumab. CDR3 nucleotide sequence: TGTGCCAGCAGCCTCGGGACTAGCGGACAAGAGACCCAGTACTTC. This gives the protein CASSLGTSGQETQYF.